This TCR beta chain was profiled in a study of T cells in Graves' hyperthyroidism and ophthalmopathy. Broader study findings: Progression to ophthalmopathy was predicted a median of 6.5 months early.

The length of the CDR3 is 14 residues. Germline lookup yields CDR1 MNHEY and CDR2 SVGAGI. Trimming took off 3 bases at V and 6 bases at J, with 15 bases between the two ends. The investigators amplified TCR beta CDR3 regions from RNA transcripts. The TCR CDR3 was amplified in a first-round RT-PCR using the HTBI primer set. Each CDR3 protein gets one entry after TCRdb re-called the multiplex PCR reads with MiXCR. The sample consists of 600,000 to 700,000 distinct CDR3 sequences, roughly 15% of them appearing once. Remarks on this clonotype: The antigen is not known.

The sample comprised blood. The genes are TRBV6-5 and TRBJ2-7; D call uncertain. The receptor was derived from a woman between 40 and 50 years old with Graves' ophthalmopathy. CDR3 region: CASSYGLAPSEQYF. The DNA of the CDR3 is TGTGCCAGCAGTTATGGGCTGGCGCCCTCCGAGCAGTACTTC.